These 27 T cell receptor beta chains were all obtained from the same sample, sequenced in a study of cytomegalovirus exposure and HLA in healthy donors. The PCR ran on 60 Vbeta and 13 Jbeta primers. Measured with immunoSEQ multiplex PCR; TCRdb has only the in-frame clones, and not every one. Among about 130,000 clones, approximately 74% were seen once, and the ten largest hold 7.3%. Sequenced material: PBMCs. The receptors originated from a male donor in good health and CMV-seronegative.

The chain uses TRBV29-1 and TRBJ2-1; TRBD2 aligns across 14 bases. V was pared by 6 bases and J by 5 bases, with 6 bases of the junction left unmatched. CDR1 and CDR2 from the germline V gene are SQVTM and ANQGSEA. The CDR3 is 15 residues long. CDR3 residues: CSVVGTSGSDNEQFF. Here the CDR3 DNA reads TGCAGCGTCGTTGGGACTAGCGGGAGTGACAATGAGCAGTTCTTC.

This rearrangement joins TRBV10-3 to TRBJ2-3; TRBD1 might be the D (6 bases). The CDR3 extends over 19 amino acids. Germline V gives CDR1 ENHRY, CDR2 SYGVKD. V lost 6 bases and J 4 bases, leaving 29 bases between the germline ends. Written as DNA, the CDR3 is TGTGCCATCAGCGTACCGGGACACCGATCCCCCTTTGAGGCAGATACGCAGTATTTT. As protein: CAISVPGHRSPFEADTQYF.

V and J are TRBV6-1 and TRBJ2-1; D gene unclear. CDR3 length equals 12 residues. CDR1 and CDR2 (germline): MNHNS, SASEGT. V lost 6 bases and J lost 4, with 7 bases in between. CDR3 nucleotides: TGTGCCAGCAGGGCCCTTTACAATGAGCAGTTCTTC. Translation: CASRALYNEQFF.

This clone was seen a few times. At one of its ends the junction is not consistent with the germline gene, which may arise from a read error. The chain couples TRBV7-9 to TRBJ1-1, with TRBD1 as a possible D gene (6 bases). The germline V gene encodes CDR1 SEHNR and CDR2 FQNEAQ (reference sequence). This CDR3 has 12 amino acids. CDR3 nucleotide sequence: TGTTCCAGCAGCCATTGGACAGATGAAGCTTTCTTT. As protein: CSSSHWTDEAFF.

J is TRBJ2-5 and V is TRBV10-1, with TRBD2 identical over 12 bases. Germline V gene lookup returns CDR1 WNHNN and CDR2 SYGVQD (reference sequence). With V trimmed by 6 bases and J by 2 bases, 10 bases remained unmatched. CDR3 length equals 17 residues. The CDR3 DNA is TGCGCCAGCAGCCGCCTTGGACTAGCGGGGCTACAAGAGACCCAGTACTTC. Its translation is CASSRLGLAGLQETQYF.

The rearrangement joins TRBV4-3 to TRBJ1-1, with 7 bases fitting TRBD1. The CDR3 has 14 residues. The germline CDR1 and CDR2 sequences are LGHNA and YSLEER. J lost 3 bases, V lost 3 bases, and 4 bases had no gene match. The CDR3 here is CASSQYRGHTEAFF. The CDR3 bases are TGCGCCAGCAGCCAGTACAGGGGACACACTGAAGCTTTCTTT.

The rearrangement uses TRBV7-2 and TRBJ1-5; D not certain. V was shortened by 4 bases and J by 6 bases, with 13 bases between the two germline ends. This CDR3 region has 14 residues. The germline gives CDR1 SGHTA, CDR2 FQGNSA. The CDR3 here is CASSWEVSGQPQHF. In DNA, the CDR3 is TGTGCCAGCAGCTGGGAGGTTTCGGGTCAGCCCCAGCATTTT.

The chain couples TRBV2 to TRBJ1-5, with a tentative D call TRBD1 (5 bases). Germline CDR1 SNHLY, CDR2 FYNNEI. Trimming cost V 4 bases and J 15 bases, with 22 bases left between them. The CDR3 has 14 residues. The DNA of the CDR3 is TGTGCCAGCAGTGCGGTGGGGGGGATTCAGAAATCGCATTTT. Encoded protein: CASSAVGGIQKSHF.

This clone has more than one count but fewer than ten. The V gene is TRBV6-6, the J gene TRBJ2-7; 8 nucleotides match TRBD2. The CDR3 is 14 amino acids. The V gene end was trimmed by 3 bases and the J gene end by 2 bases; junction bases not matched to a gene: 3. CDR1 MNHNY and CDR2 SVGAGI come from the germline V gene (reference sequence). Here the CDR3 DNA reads TGTGCCAGCAGTTATCGGGGGGGGGCCTACGAGCAGTACTTC. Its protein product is CASSYRGGAYEQYF.

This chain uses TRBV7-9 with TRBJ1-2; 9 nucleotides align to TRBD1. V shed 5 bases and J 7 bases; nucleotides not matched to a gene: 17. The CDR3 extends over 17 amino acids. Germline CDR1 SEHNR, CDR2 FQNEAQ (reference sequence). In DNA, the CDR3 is TGTGCCAGCAGCGCCTCCCAGGGGCGGGGGACAGGGCTTGGCTACACCTTC. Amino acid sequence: CASSASQGRGTGLGYTF.

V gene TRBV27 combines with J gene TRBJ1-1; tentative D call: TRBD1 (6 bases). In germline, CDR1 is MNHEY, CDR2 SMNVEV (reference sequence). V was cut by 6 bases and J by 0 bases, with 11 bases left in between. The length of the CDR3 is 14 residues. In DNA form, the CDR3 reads TGTGCCAGCAGAAACCCAGGGGTGAACACTGAAGCTTTCTTT. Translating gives CASRNPGVNTEAFF.

The DNA of the CDR3 is TGTGCCAGCAGTGTCGACAGGGAGTCCTATGGCTACACCTTC. Translated, it gives CASSVDRESYGYTF. This chain joins TRBV2 and TRBJ1-2; 7 bases match TRBD1. Trimming cost V 4 bases and J 4 bases; bases outside gene matches: 6. CDR3 size: 14 residues. Germline V gene data show CDR1 as SNHLY and CDR2 as FYNNEI.

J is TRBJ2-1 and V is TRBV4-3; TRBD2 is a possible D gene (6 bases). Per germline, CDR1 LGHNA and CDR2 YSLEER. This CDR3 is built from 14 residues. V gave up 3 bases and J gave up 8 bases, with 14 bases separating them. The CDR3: CASSQPSAGHEQFF. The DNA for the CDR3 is TGCGCCAGCAGCCAGCCCAGTGCGGGACATGAGCAGTTCTTC.

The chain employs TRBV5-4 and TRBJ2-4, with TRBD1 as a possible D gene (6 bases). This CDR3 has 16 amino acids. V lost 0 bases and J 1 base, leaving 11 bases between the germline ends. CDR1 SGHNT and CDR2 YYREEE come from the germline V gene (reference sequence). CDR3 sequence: CASSLAGVGAKNIQYF. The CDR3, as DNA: TGTGCCAGCAGCTTGGCAGGGGTCGGCGCCAAAAACATTCAGTACTTC.

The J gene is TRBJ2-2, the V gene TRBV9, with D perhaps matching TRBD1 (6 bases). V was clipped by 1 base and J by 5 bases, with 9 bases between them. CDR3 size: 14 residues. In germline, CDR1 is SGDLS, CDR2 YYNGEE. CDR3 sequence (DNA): TGTGCCAGCAGCGTAAGGACAGAAACCGGGGAGCTGTTTTTT. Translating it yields CASSVRTETGELFF.

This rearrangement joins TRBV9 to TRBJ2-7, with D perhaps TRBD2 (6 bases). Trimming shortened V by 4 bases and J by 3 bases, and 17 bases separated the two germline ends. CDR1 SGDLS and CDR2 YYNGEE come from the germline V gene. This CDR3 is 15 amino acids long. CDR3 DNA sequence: TGTGCCAGCAGCCAGGGACTTCTCCAAAGCTACGAGCAGTACTTC. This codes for CASSQGLLQSYEQYF.

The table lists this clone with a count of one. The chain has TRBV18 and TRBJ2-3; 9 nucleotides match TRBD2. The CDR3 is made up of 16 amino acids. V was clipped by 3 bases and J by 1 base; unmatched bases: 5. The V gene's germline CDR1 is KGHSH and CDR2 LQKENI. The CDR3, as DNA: TGTGCCAGCTCACCCTTTAGCGGGGGAGGCACAGATACGCAGTATTTT. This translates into CASSPFSGGGTDTQYF.

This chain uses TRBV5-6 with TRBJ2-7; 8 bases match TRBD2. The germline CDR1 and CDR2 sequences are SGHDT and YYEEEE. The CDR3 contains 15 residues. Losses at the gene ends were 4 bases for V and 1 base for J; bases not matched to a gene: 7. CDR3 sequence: CASSPRLARSYEQYF. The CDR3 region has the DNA TGTGCCAGCAGCCCTAGACTAGCGAGGTCCTACGAGCAGTACTTC.

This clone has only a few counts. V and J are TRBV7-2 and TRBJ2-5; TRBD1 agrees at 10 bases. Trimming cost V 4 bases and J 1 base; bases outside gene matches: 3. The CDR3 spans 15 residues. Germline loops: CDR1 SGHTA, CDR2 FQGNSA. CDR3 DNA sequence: TGTGCCAGCAGCTGGGACAGGGGTGCCCAAGAGACCCAGTACTTC. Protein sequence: CASSWDRGAQETQYF. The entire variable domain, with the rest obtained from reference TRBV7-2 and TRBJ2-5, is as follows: GAGVSQSPSNKVTEKGKDVELRCDPISGHTALYWYRQSLGQGLEFLIYFQGNSAPDKSGLPSDRFSAERTGGSVSTLTIQRTQQEDSAVYLCASSWDRGAQETQYFGPGTRLLVL.

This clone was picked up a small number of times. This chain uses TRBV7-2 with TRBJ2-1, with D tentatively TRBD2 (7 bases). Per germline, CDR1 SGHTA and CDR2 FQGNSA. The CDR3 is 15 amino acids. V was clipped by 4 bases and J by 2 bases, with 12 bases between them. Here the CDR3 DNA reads TGTGCCAGCAGCTCCCGGGGGGCGGCCTACAATGAGCAGTTCTTC. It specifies CASSSRGAAYNEQFF.

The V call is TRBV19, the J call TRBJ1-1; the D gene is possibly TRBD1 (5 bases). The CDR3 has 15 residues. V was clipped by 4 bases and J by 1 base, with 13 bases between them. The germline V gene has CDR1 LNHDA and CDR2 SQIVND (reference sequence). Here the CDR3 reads CASSTKKTANTEAFF. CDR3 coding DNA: TGTGCCAGTAGTACAAAAAAGACAGCGAACACTGAAGCTTTCTTT.

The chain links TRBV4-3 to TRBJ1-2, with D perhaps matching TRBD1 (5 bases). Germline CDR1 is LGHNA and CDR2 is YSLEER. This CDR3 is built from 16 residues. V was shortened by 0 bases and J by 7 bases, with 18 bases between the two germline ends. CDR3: CASSQDYFPVTAGYTF. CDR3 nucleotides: TGCGCCAGCAGCCAAGATTATTTTCCTGTGACAGCTGGCTACACCTTC.

The CDR3 loop is CASQGLNTEAFF. CDR3 nucleotides: TGTGCCAGTCAGGGCCTGAACACTGAAGCTTTCTTT. The chain links TRBV6-6 to TRBJ1-1; a possible D gene is TRBD1 (5 bases). V was shortened by 9 bases and J by 0 bases, with 8 bases between the two germline ends. The CDR3 is 12 amino acids. Germline V gives CDR1 MNHNY, CDR2 SVGAGI (reference sequence).

CDR3 sequence reads: CSVEASGTSGGVDEQFF. For the CDR3, the DNA is TGCAGCGTTGAAGCCTCCGGGACTAGCGGGGGGGTCGATGAGCAGTTCTTC. V usage is TRBV29-1 and J usage is TRBJ2-1; 16 bases agree with TRBD2. Germline V gene data show CDR1 as SQVTM and CDR2 as ANQGSEA. CDR3 length: 17 residues. With V trimmed by 1 base and J by 8 bases, 8 bases remained unmatched.

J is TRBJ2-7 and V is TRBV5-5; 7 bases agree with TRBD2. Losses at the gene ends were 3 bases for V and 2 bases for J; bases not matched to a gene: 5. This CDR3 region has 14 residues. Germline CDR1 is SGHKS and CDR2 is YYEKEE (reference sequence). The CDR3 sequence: CASSSIAGPYEQYF. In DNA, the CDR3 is TGTGCCAGCAGCTCCATAGCGGGCCCCTACGAGCAGTACTTC.

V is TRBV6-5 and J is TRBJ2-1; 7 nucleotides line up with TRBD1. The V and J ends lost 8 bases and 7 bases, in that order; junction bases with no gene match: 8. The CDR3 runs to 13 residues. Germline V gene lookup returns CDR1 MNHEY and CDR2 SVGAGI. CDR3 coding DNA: TGTGCCAGCTCCACTCTCAGGGGGAATGAGCAGTTCTTC. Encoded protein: CASSTLRGNEQFF.

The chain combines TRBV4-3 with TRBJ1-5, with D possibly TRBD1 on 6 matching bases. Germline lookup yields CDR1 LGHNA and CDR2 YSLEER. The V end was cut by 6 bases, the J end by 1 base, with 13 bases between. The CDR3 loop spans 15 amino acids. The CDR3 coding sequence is TGCGCCAGCAGGCCTAGTCAGGGGAGCAATCAGCCCCAGCATTTT. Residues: CASRPSQGSNQPQHF.